This T cell receptor beta chain originates from a study of breast tumors, draining lymph nodes, adjacent tissues. Findings of the study overall: Tumor TCR diversity was below lymph nodes but above nontumor tissue. Tumor and nontumor repertoires were significantly more similar in luminal-like than in basal-like breast cancer. Most tumor T cells seemingly derive from lymph node, then expand in tumor. The lymph node origin of tumor T cells was framed as consistent with a hypothesis, not demonstrated.

Ten or more counts support this clonotype. The antigen is undetermined. This CDR3 has 13 amino acids. Germline assignment: CDR1 PRHDT and CDR2 FYEKMQ (reference sequence). V lost 5 bases, J lost 5 bases, and 13 bases lay in between. TCRdb itself ran the multiplex PCR reads through MiXCR, one entry per CDR3 protein. The sample has about 21,000 distinct CDR3 sequences, less than 35% seen once. The V gene is TRBV13, the J gene TRBJ2-7; D perhaps matches TRBD1 (6 bases). The receptor comes from a female donor with breast cancer. Some clones in this sample may be carry-over from other donors' samples. The material sequenced was breast tumor tissue. The CDR3 bases are TGTGCCAGCAGCCCCCGAGGGGGAGACGAGCAGTACTTC. This sequence encodes CASSPRGGDEQYF.